The clone carrying this T cell receptor beta chain was counted at least ten times. These data come from a study of regulatory T cells in long-lasting Graves disease. As for time point: newly diagnosed GD, antithyroid drugs for less than 3 months. Construction of the TCR library relied on RNA isolated from PBMCs. This CDR3 contains 13 residues. V lost 7 bases and J lost 8, with 17 bases in between. CDR1 MNHEY and CDR2 SMNVEV come from the germline V gene (reference sequence). Through Arm-PCR of CDR3 regions and iRepertoire HTBI primers, TCR beta libraries were built. MiXCR, applied by TCRdb to the multiplex PCR reads, yields one record per CDR3 protein. The sample lists hundreds of thousands of distinct CDR3 sequences, about 11% seen once, with about 8.3% in the top ten. This same sample was also part of a study on T cells in Graves' hyperthyroidism and ophthalmopathy.

The chain joins TRBV27 to TRBJ1-2; D ambiguous. The starting material was peripheral blood mononuclear cells (PBMCs), obtained at new diagnosis, from a patient treated with antithyroid drugs. The sequence came from a woman aged 30 to 39 with Graves disease. CDR3 nucleotides: TGTGCCAGCAAAACTCATGCCAGTGACGGCTACACCTTC. Residues: CASKTHASDGYTF.